This record covers a single T cell receptor beta chain. The data were obtained in a study of T cell changes during pregnancy in multiple sclerosis. Trimming stripped 1 base from V and 6 bases from J, with 20 bases between. The CDR3 length is 17 residues. Germline CDR1 is SGHAT and CDR2 is FQDESV (reference sequence). Some clones are missing from TCRdb's copy, which holds only in-frame ones; the method was immunoSEQ multiplex PCR. The repertoire holds 100,000 or so clones, with 85% to 95% as singletons. The sequence was obtained from a female donor with multiple sclerosis, enrolled in a pregnancy study. This specimen was peripheral blood, taken in the second trimester of pregnancy. The chain has TRBV11-1 and TRBJ2-3; D might be TRBD2 (7 bases). Here the CDR3 DNA reads TGTGCCAGCAGCTTAGAAGGGGCGGGGGCGCCCCCGGATACGCAGTATTTT. It yields the protein CASSLEGAGAPPDTQYF.